The 30 T cell receptor beta chains presented below share a single source sample, sequenced in a study of T cells in tumors after PD-1 blockade. Some clones are missing from TCRdb's copy, which holds only in-frame ones; the method was immunoSEQ multiplex PCR. The data hold 1,500 to 2,000 clones, with just under 75% observed a single time. Stated time point: second of two pre-therapy site-matched biopsies 2 to 3 months apart. This material consisted of tumor tissue, taken before anti-PD-1 treatment. These receptors were taken from a human donor with basal cell carcinoma.

This chain joins TRBV2 and TRBJ1-6, with D unclear. The CDR3 is made up of 13 amino acids. V lost 5 bases, J lost 9 bases, and 11 bases lay in between. Germline V gene lookup returns CDR1 SNHLY and CDR2 FYNNEI. CDR3 sequence reads: CASSTGIFSPLHF. For the CDR3, the DNA is TGTGCCAGCAGTACGGGGATTTTTTCACCCCTCCACTTT. Based on the CDR3 plus reference TRBV2 and TRBJ1-6, the full variable domain is EPEVTQTPSHQVTQMGQEVILRCVPISNHLYFYWYRQILGQKVEFLVSFYNNEISEKSEIFDDQFSVERPDGSNFTLKIRSTKLEDSAMYFCASSTGIFSPLHFGNGTRLTVT.

The chain carries TRBV5-4 and TRBJ2-7; 7 bases match TRBD1. In germline, CDR1 is SGHNT, CDR2 YYREEE (reference sequence). V shed 2 bases, J shed 6 bases, and the junction held 5 bases outside the gene matches. This CDR3 has 13 residues. In DNA form, the CDR3 reads TGTGCCAGCAGCTTTGACAGGGTAGGCGAGCAGTACTTC. This translates into CASSFDRVGEQYF.

The chain combines TRBV7-9 with TRBJ2-1; 10 bases match TRBD1. From germline, CDR1 is SEHNR and CDR2 FQNEAQ (reference sequence). The CDR3 consists of 14 residues. The V gene end was trimmed by 1 base and the J gene end by 8 bases; junction bases not matched to a gene: 2. DNA for the CDR3: TGTGCCAGCAGCTTAGATGACAGGGGGCATGAGCAGTTCTTC. This translates into CASSLDDRGHEQFF.

CDR3 region: CASSEGQDYGYTF. The CDR3 DNA sequence: TGTGCCAGCAGCGAGGGACAGGACTATGGCTACACCTTC. V gene TRBV5-8 combines with J gene TRBJ1-2, with 8 nucleotides matching TRBD1. Germline-derived CDR1 and CDR2 are SGHTS and YDEGEE. Unmatched junction bases numbered 2, after V lost 4 bases and J lost 3 bases. This CDR3 comprises 13 residues.

V gene TRBV6-1 combines with J gene TRBJ2-7, with a weak D call TRBD1 (5 bases). Per germline, CDR1 MNHNS and CDR2 SASEGT. V was clipped by 3 bases and J by 3 bases, with 15 bases between them. The CDR3 spans 15 residues. The CDR3 loop is CASSDRAKGIYEQYF. CDR3 nucleotide sequence: TGTGCCAGCAGTGATCGGGCAAAGGGGATCTACGAGCAGTACTTC.

The rearrangement links TRBV30 to TRBJ1-2; TRBD1 might be the D (5 bases). The CDR3 is made up of 14 amino acids. Looked up from germline, CDR1 is GTSNPN and CDR2 is SVGIG (reference sequence). V was pared by 4 bases and J by 0 bases, with 12 bases between. In DNA form, the CDR3 reads TGTGCCTGGACGCGAGACAGTCCTAACTATGGCTACACCTTC. It is translated as CAWTRDSPNYGYTF.

The CDR3 nucleotides read TGTGCCAGCAGCCAAGAAGACAGTAACAATGAGCAGTTCTTC. It is translated as CASSQEDSNNEQFF. The gene calls are TRBV4-2 and TRBJ2-1; perhaps TRBD1 as D (5 bases). Germline CDR1 reads LGHNA; CDR2 reads YNFKEQ. The CDR3 is 14 amino acids. The V end lost 0 bases, the J end lost 5 bases, and 8 bases lay between the germline ends.

J is TRBJ1-5 and V is TRBV30; 10 bases map to TRBD1. There are 14 residues in the CDR3. In germline, CDR1 is GTSNPN, CDR2 SVGIG (reference sequence). V lost 4 bases to trimming and J lost 4 bases; unmatched junction nucleotides: 4. The CDR3 loop reads CAWTGTGENQPQHF. The CDR3 DNA is TGTGCCTGGACGGGGACAGGGGAAAATCAGCCCCAGCATTTT.

There are a few counts of this clone. The chain recombines TRBV6-5 with TRBJ2-4; a possible D gene is TRBD2 (6 bases). CDR3 length: 15 amino acids. The ends were cut back, 6 bases at V and 0 bases at J, with 12 bases in the middle. In germline, CDR1 is MNHEY, CDR2 SVGAGI. This CDR3 is CASRAGSVAKNIQYF. Written as DNA, the CDR3 is TGTGCCAGCAGAGCGGGCAGCGTAGCCAAAAACATTCAGTACTTC.

In its sample, this clone was seen a few times. The V and J genes are TRBV7-8 and TRBJ1-6; TRBD1 aligns across 8 bases. Trimming at V came to 1 base and at J to 6 bases, leaving 2 bases not matched to a gene. The CDR3 covers 15 residues. Germline V gives CDR1 SGHVS, CDR2 FQNEAQ. CDR3 sequence reads: CASSLGTGRNSPLHF. DNA of the CDR3: TGTGCCAGCAGCTTAGGGACAGGGCGTAATTCACCCCTCCACTTT.

This chain uses TRBV2 with TRBJ1-5; the match to TRBD1 covers 8 bases. This CDR3 contains 14 residues. V lost 7 bases and J lost 6; bases outside the gene matches: 8. Looked up from germline, CDR1 is SNHLY and CDR2 is FYNNEI. DNA of the CDR3: TGTGCCAGCACCCCGGACAGGGTAGGTCAGCCCCAGCATTTT. Its protein product is CASTPDRVGQPQHF.

The chain has TRBV5-1 and TRBJ2-1; D possibly corresponds to TRBD2 (6 bases). Per germline, CDR1 SGHRS and CDR2 YFSETQ. The V gene lost 0 bases and the J gene lost 14 bases, with 15 bases spanning the gap. CDR3 length: 13 residues. CDR3 DNA sequence: TGCGCCAGCAGCTTGGAACTAGCCTCAAGTAAGTTCTTC. This sequence encodes CASSLELASSKFF.

The chain recombines TRBV3-1 (or the pseudogene TRBV3-2) with TRBJ2-5; D remains ambiguous. Germline V gene lookup returns CDR1 LGHDT and CDR2 YNNKEL (reference sequence). V dropped 4 bases and J dropped 5 bases, with 17 bases sitting between them. The CDR3 is 15 amino acids. This chain's CDR3 is CASSRLIPFSETQYF. CDR3 coding DNA: TGTGCCAGCAGCCGACTGATTCCTTTCTCTGAGACCCAGTACTTC.

The CDR3 spells CASRPGGNTEAFF. DNA of the CDR3: TGTGCCAGCAGGCCGGGGGGGAACACTGAAGCTTTCTTT. This chain links TRBV25-1 with TRBJ1-1; D possibly corresponds to TRBD1 (5 bases). CDR3 length: 13 residues. V was clipped by 6 bases and J by 1 base, with 9 bases between them. Germline CDR1 reads MGHDK; CDR2 reads SYGVNS.

This clone was observed once. The J gene is TRBJ2-1, the V gene TRBV5-1; the D gene could be TRBD1 or TRBD2 (5 bases each). The CDR3 totals 13 residues. Trimming stripped 3 bases from V and 9 bases from J, with 13 bases between. Germline CDR1 and CDR2: SGHRS and YFSETQ. The CDR3 sequence is CASSSSGRVEQFF. DNA for the CDR3: TGCGCCAGCAGCTCCTCGGGGCGAGTTGAGCAGTTCTTC.

V gene TRBV15 combines with J gene TRBJ1-6; D gene unclear. V lost 0 bases, J lost 6 bases, and 3 bases lay in between. Germline CDR1 LNHNV, CDR2 YYDKDF (reference sequence). This CDR3 has 13 amino acids. The CDR3 nucleotides read TGTGCCACCAGCAGAGATCCTAATTCACCCCTCCACTTT. It encodes CATSRDPNSPLHF.

The gene calls are TRBV6-5 and TRBJ2-7; no clear D. CDR1 is MNHEY, CDR2 SVGAGI, per germline. The CDR3 loop spans 13 amino acids. V lost 10 bases, J lost 2 bases, and 15 bases lay in between. Written as DNA, the CDR3 is TGTGCCACCGGGCTCCCCCCGGCCTACGAGCAGTACTTC. Residues: CATGLPPAYEQYF.

This chain links TRBV6-5 with TRBJ2-4, with unresolved D. Trimming stripped 8 bases from V and 0 bases from J, with 14 bases between. The CDR3 sequence is 15 residues long. Per the germline V gene, CDR1 is MNHEY and CDR2 is SVGAGI. The chain's CDR3 is CASAPATLAKNIQYF. The CDR3 nucleotides read TGTGCCAGCGCCCCGGCAACTCTAGCCAAAAACATTCAGTACTTC.

This chain joins TRBV5-1 and TRBJ2-7; possible D gene TRBD2, 5 bases. Germline V gene data show CDR1 as SGHRS and CDR2 as YFSETQ. The CDR3 covers 13 residues. V lost 2 bases and J 2 bases, leaving 8 bases between the germline ends. In DNA form, the CDR3 reads TGCGCCAGCAGCTTAGCGGTCACCTACGAGCAGTACTTC. It is translated as CASSLAVTYEQYF.

The V gene is TRBV5-4, the J gene TRBJ2-4; TRBD1 aligns across 7 bases. The germline V gene has CDR1 SGHNT and CDR2 YYREEE (reference sequence). Trimming at V came to 4 bases and at J to 3 bases, leaving 10 bases not matched to a gene. The length of the CDR3 is 16 residues. CDR3 sequence reads: CASSLGQDRLKNIQYF. The CDR3 bases are TGTGCCAGCAGCCTTGGACAGGACCGCCTCAAAAACATTCAGTACTTC. The full variable domain, in which reference TRBV5-4 and TRBJ2-4 provide the parts outside the CDR3, is ETGVTQSPTHLIKTRGQQVTLRCSSQSGHNTVSWYQQALGQGPQFIFQYYREEENGRGNFPPRFSGLQFPNYSSELNVNALELDDSALYLCASSLGQDRLKNIQYFGAGTRLSVL.

In its sample, this clone ranks as large. J is TRBJ1-1 and V is TRBV12-3 or TRBV12-4; 8 nucleotides align to TRBD1. This CDR3 has 13 amino acids. Losses at the gene ends were 6 bases for V and 4 bases for J; bases not matched to a gene: 4. The DNA of the CDR3 is TGTGCCAGCAGCGTAGACAGGGGCACTGAAGCTTTCTTT. This codes for CASSVDRGTEAFF.

This clone was counted a few times. The chain couples TRBV3-1 (or the pseudogene TRBV3-2) to TRBJ2-7, with unresolved D. V was pared by 0 bases and J by 3 bases, with 12 bases between. This CDR3 contains 15 residues. Germline V lookup: CDR1 LGHDT, CDR2 YNNKEL (reference sequence). CDR3 sequence reads: CASSQDTTFYYEQYF. CDR3 in DNA: TGTGCCAGCAGCCAAGATACCACCTTTTACTACGAGCAGTACTTC.

The gene calls are TRBV6-1 and TRBJ2-4; 7 bases map to TRBD2. V dropped 0 bases and J dropped 1; count of bases not matched to a gene: 3. The CDR3 sequence is 16 residues long. The germline CDR1 and CDR2 sequences are MNHNS and SASEGT. The CDR3 bases are TGTGCCAGCAGTGAAGCCGGGGGGTTTGCCAAAAACATTCAGTACTTC. Translating gives CASSEAGGFAKNIQYF.

This chain uses TRBV29-1 with TRBJ2-2, with 7 bases that match TRBD2. The CDR3 totals 17 residues. Germline CDR1 and CDR2: SQVTM and ANQGSEA. With 4 bases clipped from V and 0 bases from J, the junction kept 11 bases outside the gene matches. CDR3 sequence reads: CSVAGAIGGTNTGELFF. DNA for the CDR3: TGCAGCGTTGCGGGCGCAATCGGGGGGACGAACACCGGGGAGCTGTTTTTT.

The chain is built from TRBV13 and TRBJ2-4; D possibly matches TRBD1 or TRBD2 (5 bases each). The CDR3 runs 15 residues. The ends were cut back, 5 bases at V and 1 base at J, with 12 bases in the middle. CDR1 is PRHDT, CDR2 FYEKMQ, per germline (reference sequence). CDR3: CASSPPWGAKNIQYF. The CDR3 nucleotides read TGTGCCAGCAGCCCCCCCTGGGGGGCCAAAAACATTCAGTACTTC.

This chain joins TRBV27 and TRBJ2-7; unclear D gene. The V end lost 7 bases, the J end lost 0 bases, and 16 bases lay between the germline ends. CDR3 length: 15 amino acids. Germline V gene data show CDR1 as MNHEY and CDR2 as SMNVEV (reference sequence). CDR3 loop: CASKESRHASYEQYF. CDR3 nucleotide sequence: TGTGCCAGCAAGGAGTCCCGACATGCCTCCTACGAGCAGTACTTC.

The chain has TRBV29-1 and TRBJ2-7; a weak D match, TRBD1 (5 bases). CDR3 length equals 14 residues. Germline V gene data show CDR1 as SQVTM and CDR2 as ANQGSEA. V was shortened by 3 bases and J by 5 bases, with 17 bases between the two germline ends. The CDR3 coding sequence is TGCAGCGTTGAGGGCGGTCAGGGCGTCGACGAGCAGTACTTC. Encoded protein: CSVEGGQGVDEQYF.

This chain uses TRBV9 with TRBJ1-6; the D is unclear. The CDR3 contains 13 residues. V was shortened by 0 bases and J by 10 bases, with 8 bases between the two germline ends. The germline V gene encodes CDR1 SGDLS and CDR2 YYNGEE. The CDR3: CASSVAPPSPLHF. In nucleotides, the CDR3 is TGTGCCAGCAGCGTAGCCCCCCCCTCACCCCTCCACTTT.

The CDR3 sequence: CASSLDGPTGELFF. The DNA of the CDR3 is TGTGCCAGCAGTTTAGACGGCCCCACCGGGGAGCTGTTTTTT. This sequence joins TRBV27 and TRBJ2-2; D not resolved. CDR1 is MNHEY, CDR2 SMNVEV, per germline (reference sequence). V dropped 2 bases and J dropped 4 bases, with 8 bases sitting between them. The CDR3 has 14 amino acids.

This clone has just a few counts. V usage is TRBV3-1 (or the pseudogene TRBV3-2) and J usage is TRBJ2-7; no firm D call. Looked up from germline, CDR1 is LGHDT and CDR2 is YNNKEL (reference sequence). The CDR3 totals 13 residues. Trimming removed 2 bases at V and 2 bases at J, with 7 bases between. CDR3 DNA sequence: TGTGCCAGCAGCCAATTTGGAACCTACGAGCAGTACTTC. It specifies CASSQFGTYEQYF.